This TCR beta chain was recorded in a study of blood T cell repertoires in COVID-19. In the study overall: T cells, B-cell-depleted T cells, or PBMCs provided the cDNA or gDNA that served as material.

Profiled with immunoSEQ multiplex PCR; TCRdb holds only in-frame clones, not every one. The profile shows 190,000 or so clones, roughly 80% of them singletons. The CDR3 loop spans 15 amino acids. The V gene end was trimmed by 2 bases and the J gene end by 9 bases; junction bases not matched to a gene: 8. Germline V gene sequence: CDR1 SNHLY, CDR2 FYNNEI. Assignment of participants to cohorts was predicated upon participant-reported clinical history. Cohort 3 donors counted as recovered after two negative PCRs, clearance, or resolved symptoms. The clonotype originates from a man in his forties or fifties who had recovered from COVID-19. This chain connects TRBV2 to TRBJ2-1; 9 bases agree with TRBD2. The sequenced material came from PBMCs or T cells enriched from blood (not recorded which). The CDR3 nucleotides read TGTGCCAGCAGTGAAACGGCGGGAGGGCCGCTTGAGCAGTTCTTC. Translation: CASSETAGGPLEQFF.